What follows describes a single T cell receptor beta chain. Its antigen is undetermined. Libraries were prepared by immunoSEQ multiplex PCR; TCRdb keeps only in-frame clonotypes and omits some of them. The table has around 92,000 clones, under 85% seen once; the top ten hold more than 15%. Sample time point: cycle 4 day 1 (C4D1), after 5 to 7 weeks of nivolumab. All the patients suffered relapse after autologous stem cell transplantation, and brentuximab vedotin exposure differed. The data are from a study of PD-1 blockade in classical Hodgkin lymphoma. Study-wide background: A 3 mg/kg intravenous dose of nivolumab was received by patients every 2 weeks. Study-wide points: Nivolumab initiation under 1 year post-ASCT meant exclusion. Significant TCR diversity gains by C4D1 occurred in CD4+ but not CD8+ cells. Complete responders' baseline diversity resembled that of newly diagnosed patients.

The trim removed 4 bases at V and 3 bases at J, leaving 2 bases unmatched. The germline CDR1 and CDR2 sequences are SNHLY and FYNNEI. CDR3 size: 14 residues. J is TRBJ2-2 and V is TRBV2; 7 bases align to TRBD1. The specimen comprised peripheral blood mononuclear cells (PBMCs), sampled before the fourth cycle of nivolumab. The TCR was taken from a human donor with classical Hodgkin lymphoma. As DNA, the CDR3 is TGTGCCAGCAGTGGAGGGGGCTACACCGGGGAGCTGTTTTTT. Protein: CASSGGGYTGELFF. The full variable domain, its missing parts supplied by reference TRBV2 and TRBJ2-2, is EPEVTQTPSHQVTQMGQEVILRCVPISNHLYFYWYRQILGQKVEFLVSFYNNEISEKSEIFDDQFSVERPDGSNFTLKIRSTKLEDSAMYFCASSGGGYTGELFFGEGSRLTVL.